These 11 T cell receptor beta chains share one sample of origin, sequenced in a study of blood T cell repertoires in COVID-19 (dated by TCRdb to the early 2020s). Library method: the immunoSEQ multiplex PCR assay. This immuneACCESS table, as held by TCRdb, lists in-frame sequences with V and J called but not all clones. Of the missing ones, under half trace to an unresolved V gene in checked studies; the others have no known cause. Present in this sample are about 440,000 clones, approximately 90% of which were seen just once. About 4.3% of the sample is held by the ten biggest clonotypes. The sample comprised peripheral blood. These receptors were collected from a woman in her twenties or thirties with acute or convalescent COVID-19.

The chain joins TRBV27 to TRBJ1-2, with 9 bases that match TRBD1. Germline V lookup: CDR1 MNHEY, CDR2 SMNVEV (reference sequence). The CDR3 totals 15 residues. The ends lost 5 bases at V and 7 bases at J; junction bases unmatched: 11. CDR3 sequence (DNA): TGTGCCAGCAGTCCCCGGACAGGGGCTATTTTTGGCTACACCTTC. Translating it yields CASSPRTGAIFGYTF.

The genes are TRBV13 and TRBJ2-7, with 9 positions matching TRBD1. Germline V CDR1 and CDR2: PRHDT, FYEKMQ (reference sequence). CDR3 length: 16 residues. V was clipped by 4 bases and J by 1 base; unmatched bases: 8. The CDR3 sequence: CASSSREDRGSYEQYF. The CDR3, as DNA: TGTGCCAGCAGCTCCCGGGAGGACAGGGGATCCTACGAGCAGTACTTC.

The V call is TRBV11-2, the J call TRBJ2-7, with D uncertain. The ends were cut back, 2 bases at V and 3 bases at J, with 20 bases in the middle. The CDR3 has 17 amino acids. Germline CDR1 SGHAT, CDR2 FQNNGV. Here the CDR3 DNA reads TGTGCCAGCAGCTTAAGGCCTCCGAACAGTTTGAACTACGAGCAGTACTTC. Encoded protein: CASSLRPPNSLNYEQYF.

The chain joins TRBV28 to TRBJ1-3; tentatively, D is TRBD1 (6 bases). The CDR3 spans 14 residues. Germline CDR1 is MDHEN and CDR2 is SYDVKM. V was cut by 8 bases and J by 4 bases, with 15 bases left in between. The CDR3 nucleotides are TGTGCCAGCCAGGGACAACTAACAGGAAACACCATATATTTT. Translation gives CASQGQLTGNTIYF. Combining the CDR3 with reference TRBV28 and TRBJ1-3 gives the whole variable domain DVKVTQSSRYLVKRTGEKVFLECVQDMDHENMFWYRQDPGLGLRLIYFSYDVKMKEKGDIPEGYSVSREKKERFSLILESASTNQTSMYLCASQGQLTGNTIYFGEGSWLTVV.

In nucleotides, the CDR3 is TGTGCCAGCGGGGGGGGCACTGAAGCTTTCTTT. Translating it yields CASGGGTEAFF. The rearrangement joins TRBV7-6 to TRBJ1-1, with D possibly being TRBD1 (5 bases). Per germline, CDR1 SGHVS and CDR2 FNYEAQ. V lost 8 bases, J lost 4 bases, and 8 bases lay in between. CDR3 size: 11 residues.

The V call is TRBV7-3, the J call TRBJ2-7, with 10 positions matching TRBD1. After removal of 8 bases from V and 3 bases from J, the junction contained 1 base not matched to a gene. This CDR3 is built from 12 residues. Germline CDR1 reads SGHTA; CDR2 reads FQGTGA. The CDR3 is CASGTGVYEQYF. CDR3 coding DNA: TGTGCCAGCGGGACAGGGGTCTACGAGCAGTACTTC.

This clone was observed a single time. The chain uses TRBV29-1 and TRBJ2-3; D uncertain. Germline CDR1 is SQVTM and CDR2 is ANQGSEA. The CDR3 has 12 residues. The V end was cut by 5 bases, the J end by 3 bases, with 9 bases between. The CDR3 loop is CSVSSLTDTQYF. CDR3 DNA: TGCAGCGTTAGTAGTCTAACAGATACGCAGTATTTT.

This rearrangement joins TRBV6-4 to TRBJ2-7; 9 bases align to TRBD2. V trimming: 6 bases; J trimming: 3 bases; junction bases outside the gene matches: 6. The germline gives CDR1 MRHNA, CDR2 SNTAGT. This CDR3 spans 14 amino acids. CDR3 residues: CASRPGLANYEQYF. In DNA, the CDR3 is TGTGCCAGCAGACCGGGACTAGCTAACTACGAGCAGTACTTC.

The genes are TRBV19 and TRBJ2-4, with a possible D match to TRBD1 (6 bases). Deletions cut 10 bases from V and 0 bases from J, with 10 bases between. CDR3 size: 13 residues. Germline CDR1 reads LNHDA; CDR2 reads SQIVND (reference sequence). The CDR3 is CATQGKAKNIQYF. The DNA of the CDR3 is TGTGCCACTCAGGGGAAAGCCAAAAACATTCAGTACTTC.

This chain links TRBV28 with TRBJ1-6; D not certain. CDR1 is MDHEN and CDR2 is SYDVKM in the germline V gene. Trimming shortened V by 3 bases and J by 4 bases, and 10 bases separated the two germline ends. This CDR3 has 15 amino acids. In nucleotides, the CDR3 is TGTGCCAGCAGTTTCGGCAGGTCGTATAATTCACCCCTCCACTTT. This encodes CASSFGRSYNSPLHF.

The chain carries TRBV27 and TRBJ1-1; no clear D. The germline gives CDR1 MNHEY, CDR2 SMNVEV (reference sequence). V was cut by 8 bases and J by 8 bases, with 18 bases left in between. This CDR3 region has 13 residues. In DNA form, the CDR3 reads TGTGCCAGCTCGAGATCGAGCCAGCGAGAAGCTTTCTTT. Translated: CASSRSSQREAFF.